This T cell receptor (beta chain) is from a study of vaccination and CD4 T cells after COVID-19. Specified treatment: approximately 10-day PBMC culture with coronavirus spike peptide pools or control peptides (ViraFEST assay). Notes on this clonotype: The antigen is not known.

The Oncomine TCR Beta short-read assay was what sequenced the DNA obtained from cultured CD4+ T cells. TCRdb independently ran MiXCR on the PCR reads; one entry per CDR3 protein. This table has 9,500 to 12,000 distinct CDR3 sequences, just over 60% appearing once. The sample taken for sequencing was CD4+ T cells from blood, cultured in vitro. The clonotype comes from a human donor who had recovered from COVID-19.

The CDR3 DNA is TGCAGTGCTAGTAGAGAAGGGGCCTACAATGAGCAGTTCTTC. Translation gives CSASREGAYNEQFF. The gene calls are TRBV20-1 and TRBJ2-1; D might be TRBD1 (5 bases). This CDR3 spans 14 amino acids. The V and J ends lost 3 bases and 2 bases respectively, with 11 bases between them. Germline-derived CDR1 and CDR2 are DFQATT and SNEGSKA (reference sequence).